Listed below are T cell receptor beta chains from one sample, sequenced in a study of graft-versus-host responses after intestinal transplantation. Their specific antigens are unknown. Assay used: immunoSEQ multiplex PCR; TCRdb lists only in-frame clones, some missing. The sample gives 80,000 to 85,000 clones, around 91% of which show up once; 0.09% to 0.1% is in the top ten. The source was unstimulated CD4+ T cells sorted from spleen or lymph node cells, collected before intestinal transplant. These receptors all come from a human donor who received an intestinal transplant. The CDR3 runs from the conserved cysteine through the conserved F or W. Each record gives: J gene, V gene, CDR3 protein.

TRBJ1-6	TRBV7-2	CASSVSLGLSPLHF
TRBJ1-4	TRBV7-2	CASSDQAGPQKLFF
TRBJ1-1	TRBV7-9	CASSPGQSLTEAFF
TRBJ1-4	TRBV29-1	CSVEDLDGRGEKLFF
TRBJ1-3	TRBV6-5	CASIAGEPLGNTIYF
TRBJ2-7	TRBV7-8	CASSPGLAGGYEQYF
TRBJ2-4	TRBV7-9	CASSSTGGQNIQYF
TRBJ2-5	TRBV7-2	CASSQIRAGETQYF
TRBJ2-3	TRBV9	CASSVGRGGNTDTQYF
TRBJ1-2	TRBV9	CASSRGTVSNYGYTF
TRBJ2-7	TRBV7-6	CASSRGQGSPYEQYF
TRBJ2-7	TRBV7-2	CASSSYQGSSYEQYF
TRBJ2-6	TRBV7-9	CASSPRQVIHVLTF
TRBJ2-7	TRBV7-2	CASSLGQGQGEQYF
TRBJ2-5	TRBV7-8	CASTPGGEETQYF
TRBJ1-2	TRBV12-5	CASAEMTGPGGYTF
TRBJ1-5	TRBV6-1	CASRTGTGDQPQHF
TRBJ1-6	TRBV9	CASSVGQLDSPLHF
TRBJ2-5	TRBV19	CASSIVGAGETQYF
TRBJ2-5	TRBV7-2	CASSPEGRSQETQYF
TRBJ2-7	TRBV2	CASSEARGPYEQYF
TRBJ1-6	TRBV7-2	CASSRQGAQTNSPLHF
TRBJ1-2	TRBV6-1	CASSASDRGNYGYTF
TRBJ1-5	TRBV19	CASSLYRGRGQPQHF
TRBJ1-4	TRBV10-3	CAISEGLAGGSEKLFF
TRBJ1-5	TRBV18	CASSGSRVQPQHF
TRBJ2-3	TRBV27	CASSLRGTDTQYF
TRBJ2-5	TRBV9	CASSVGSTSAYQETQYF
TRBJ2-5	TRBV7-9	CASSRRIQYQETQYF
TRBJ1-1	TRBV6-4	CASSERWEGTEAFF
TRBJ2-7	TRBV4-3	CASSQGLRGPDEQYF
TRBJ1-4	TRBV5-1	CASSLERLNEKLFF
TRBJ2-1	TRBV7-2	CASSSVGTSGGIYNEQFF
TRBJ1-1	TRBV5-1	CASSHRQGSITNTEAFF
TRBJ1-5	TRBV5-1	CASRPDRANQPQHF
TRBJ2-3	TRBV7-8	CASSPLAGGTDTQYF
TRBJ1-2	TRBV18	CASSPRGEGNYGYTF
TRBJ1-2	TRBV4-3	CASSQDGNLLEGYTF
TRBJ2-3	TRBV6-6	CASSLQTSGGADTQYF
TRBJ2-2	TRBV7-8	CASSLGTNTGELFF
TRBJ2-7	TRBV7-6	CASSPGQWGYEQYF
TRBJ2-5	TRBV7-2	CASSLGGGRETQYF
TRBJ2-3	TRBV4-3	CASSRLAGGTDTQYF
TRBJ1-5	TRBV30	CAWSISSGKFSNQPQHF
TRBJ1-2	TRBV6-6	CASSSQTVGYTF
TRBJ1-5	TRBV6-5	CASSKTGVGQPQHF
TRBJ1-5	TRBV30	CAWSGGFSNQPQHF
TRBJ2-2	TRBV29-1	CSVVDRFSREGAGELFF
TRBJ2-3	TRBV5-1	CASSLRDRGTDTQYF
TRBJ2-7	TRBV7-2	CASSSRFLAYEQYF
TRBJ2-2	TRBV6-5	CASSYSTGVTGELFF
TRBJ2-7	TRBV6-7	CARRTGTGGSEQYF
TRBJ2-3	TRBV15	CATSPGETSTDTQYF
TRBJ1-6	TRBV6-4	CASRPEGTDDSPLHF
TRBJ2-2	TRBV6-1	CASSDLGLGRDGELFF
TRBJ2-5	TRBV5-6	CASSSWGGQETQYF
TRBJ2-4	TRBV7-2	CASSPDAGSGIQYF
TRBJ2-7	TRBV5-8	CASTQTGTSSYEQYF
TRBJ1-1	TRBV6-5	CASSSRRGEAFF